The clone carrying this T cell receptor (beta chain) has just a few counts. Its matching antigen is unknown. Unique molecular identifiers featured in how the TCRbeta library was prepared. TCRdb processed the PCR reads anew with MiXCR; each CDR3 protein has one entry. The sample shows fewer than 400,000 distinct CDR3 sequences, more than 20% of them seen only once. This record belongs to a study of T-cell reconstitution after alpha-beta-depleted transplantation in children. Study-wide points: T cells produced anew were the main source of T-cell counts and diversity one year after transplant. Two months or so post-transplant, alpha-beta T cells reportedly derived from several hundred expanded graft clones. Some patients owed their high day-60 TCRbeta diversity to surviving recipient T cells and thymic progenitors.

The germline gives CDR1 SGHRS, CDR2 YFSETQ. V shed 3 bases and J 3 bases; nucleotides not matched to a gene: 10. This CDR3 has 17 amino acids. The source of this sequence is a male patient younger than 18 who had a stem cell transplant for acute lymphoblastic leukemia, so the T cells may come from the graft donor. The gene calls are TRBV5-1 and TRBJ2-7, with 12 bases aligning to TRBD2. The source was PBMCs, mostly from graft donor cells, collected 180 days after TCRalphabeta/CD19-depleted stem cell transplant. The CDR3 sequence is CASSSKGWTSGNYEQYF. The CDR3 DNA reads TGCGCCAGCAGCTCAAAAGGATGGACTAGCGGGAACTACGAGCAGTACTTC. Combining the CDR3 with reference TRBV5-1 and TRBJ2-7 gives the whole variable domain KAGVTQTPRYLIKTRGQQVTLSCSPISGHRSVSWYQQTPGQGLQFLFEYFSETQRNKGNFPGRFSGRQFSNSRSEMNVSTLELGDSALYLCASSSKGWTSGNYEQYFGPGTRLTVT.